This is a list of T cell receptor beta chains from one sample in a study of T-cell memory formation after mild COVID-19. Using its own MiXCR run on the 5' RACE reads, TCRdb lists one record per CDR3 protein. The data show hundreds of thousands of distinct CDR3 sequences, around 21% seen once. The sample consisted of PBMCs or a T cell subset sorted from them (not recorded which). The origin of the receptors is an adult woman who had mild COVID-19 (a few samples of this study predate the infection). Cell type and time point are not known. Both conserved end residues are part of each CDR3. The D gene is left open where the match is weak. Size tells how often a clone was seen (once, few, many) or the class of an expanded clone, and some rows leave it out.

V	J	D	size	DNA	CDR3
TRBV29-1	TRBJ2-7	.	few	TGCAGTGTCTCGGGCGGCTCCTACGAGCAGTACTTC	CSVSGGSYEQYF
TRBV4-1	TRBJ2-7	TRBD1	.	TGCGCCAGCAGCCGGGACAGCGCAACCCGTTTCTACGAGCAGTACTTC	CASSRDSATRFYEQYF
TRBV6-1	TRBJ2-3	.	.	TGTGCCCTCAGGGCCGGACTGGGGGCATCAGATACGCAGTATTTT	CALRAGLGASDTQYF
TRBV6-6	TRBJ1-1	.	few	TGTGCCAGCAGTTACACACAGGAGGCGAACACTGAAGCTTTCTTT	CASSYTQEANTEAFF
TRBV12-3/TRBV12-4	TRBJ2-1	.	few	TGTGCCAGCAGTTTAGGGTTCTTCGACAATGAGCAGTTCTTC	CASSLGFFDNEQFF
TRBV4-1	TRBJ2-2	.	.	TGCGCCAGCAGCCAAGTTCGAGCGGGCGGAACTAAGACCGGGGAGCTGTTTTTT	CASSQVRAGGTKTGELFF
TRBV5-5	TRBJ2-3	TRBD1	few	TGTGCCAGCAGTTCCCCCGGGACAGGAACGCAGTATTTT	CASSSPGTGTQYF
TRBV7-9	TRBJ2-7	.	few	TGTGCCAGCAGCTACCGCCTGGGAGAGCAGTACTTC	CASSYRLGEQYF
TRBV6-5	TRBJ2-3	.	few	TGTGCCAGCAGTTACGCCGGGGGCGATGGTACGCAGTATTTT	CASSYAGGDGTQYF
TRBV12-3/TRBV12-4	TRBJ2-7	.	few	TGTGCCAGCACCCGTAAGGGGGTAGCGGCCCCCTACGAGCAGTACTTC	CASTRKGVAAPYEQYF
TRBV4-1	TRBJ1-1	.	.	TGCGCCAGCAGCCAAGAAAAGCGGGACGGGGTGGAAGCTTTCTTT	CASSQEKRDGVEAFF
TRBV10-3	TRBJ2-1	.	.	TGTGCCACCGCCACCGTGGTGCGGGACTCCAATGAGCAGTTCTTC	CATATVVRDSNEQFF
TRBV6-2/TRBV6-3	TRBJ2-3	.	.	TGTGCCAGCAGTTACTCCACGTTTAGGCGCACAGATACGCAGTATTTT	CASSYSTFRRTDTQYF
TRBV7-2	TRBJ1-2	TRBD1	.	TGTGCCAGCAGCTTAGCGGCGACAGGGCTCTGCTACTTC	CASSLAATGLCYF
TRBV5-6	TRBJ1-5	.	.	TGTGCCAGCAGCGCACTCTCGGGGGGCAATCAGCCCCAGCATTTT	CASSALSGGNQPQHF
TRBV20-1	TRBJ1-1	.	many	TGCAGTGCTCAGCAGGGTCGCACTGAAGCTTTCTTT	CSAQQGRTEAFF
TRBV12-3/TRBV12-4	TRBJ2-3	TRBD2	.	TGTGCCAGCAGTTGGCTAGCGGGATGGGATACGCAGTATTTT	CASSWLAGWDTQYF
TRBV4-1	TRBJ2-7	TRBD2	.	TGCGCCAGCAGCCAAGACGCGAGCGGGGCGTCCTACGAGCAGTACTTC	CASSQDASGASYEQYF
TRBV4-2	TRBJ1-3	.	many	TGTGCCAGCAGCCAAGAGGCCCACAGCGCGTCTGGAAACACCATATATTTT	CASSQEAHSASGNTIYF
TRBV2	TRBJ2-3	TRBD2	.	TGTGCCAGCAGCGCTTTGGCAGCGGGGGAAACAGATACGCAGTATTTT	CASSALAAGETDTQYF
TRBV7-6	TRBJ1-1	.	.	TGTGCCAGCAGCCCCGCCGGGGGAGTCACTGAAGCTTTCTTT	CASSPAGGVTEAFF
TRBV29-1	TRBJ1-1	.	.	TGCAGCGTTAGGAACCTGAACACTGAAGCTTTCTTT	CSVRNLNTEAFF
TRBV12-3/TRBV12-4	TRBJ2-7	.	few	TGTGCCAGCAGTCAAAGGGGATACTACGAGCAGTACTTC	CASSQRGYYEQYF
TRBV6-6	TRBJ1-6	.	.	TGTGCCAGCAGCCCCGAGGGGACCCATTCACCCCTCCACTTT	CASSPEGTHSPLHF
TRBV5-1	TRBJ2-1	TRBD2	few	TGCGCCAGCAGCTTGGCGCGGGGGGCCTCCTACAATGAGCAGTTCTTC	CASSLARGASYNEQFF
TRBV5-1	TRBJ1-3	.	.	TGCGCCAGCAGCTCTATGGCAGGAAGACAGCCGGTAGCTGGAAACACCATATATTTT	CASSSMAGRQPVAGNTIYF
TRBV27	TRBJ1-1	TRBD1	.	TGTGCCAGCAGTGTCCAAGGGGGCTGGAGCACTGAAGCTTTCTTT	CASSVQGGWSTEAFF
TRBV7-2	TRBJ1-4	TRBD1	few	TGTGCCAGCAGCCCCGACAGGGCGGGAGGTGAAAAACTGTTTTTT	CASSPDRAGGEKLFF
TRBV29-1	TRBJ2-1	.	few	TGCAGCGTTGAGGAGGGGGGGGATTACAATGAGCAGTTCTTC	CSVEEGGDYNEQFF
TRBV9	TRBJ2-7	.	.	TGTGCCAGCAGCAGTCAGGGAAACTACGAGCAGTACTTC	CASSSQGNYEQYF
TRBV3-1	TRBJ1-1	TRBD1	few	TGTGCCAGCAGCCAAGGACAGGGTAATGAAGCTTTCTTT	CASSQGQGNEAFF
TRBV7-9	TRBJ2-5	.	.	TGTGCCAGCAGCTTAGTCCCCAGGGCCAAAGAGACCCAGTACTTC	CASSLVPRAKETQYF
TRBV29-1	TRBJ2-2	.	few	TGCAGCGCTGACGGGGGTTCCGGGGAGCTGTTTTTT	CSADGGSGELFF
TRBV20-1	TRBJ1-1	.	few	TGCAGTGCCCCTATGCCTTGGTCGACCACTGAAGCTTTCTTT	CSAPMPWSTTEAFF
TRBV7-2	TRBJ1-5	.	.	TGTGCCAGCAGCTTAGTTCGAAATGCTGAGTATAATAATCAGCCCCAGCATTTT	CASSLVRNAEYNNQPQHF
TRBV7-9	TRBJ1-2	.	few	TGTGCCAGCAGCCAGCGGGACGGCGATGGCTACACCTTC	CASSQRDGDGYTF
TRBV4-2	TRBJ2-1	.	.	TGTGCCAGCAGACTACTAGGGGCATACAATGAGCAGTTCTTC	CASRLLGAYNEQFF
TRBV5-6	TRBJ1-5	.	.	TGTGCCAGCAGCCACCAGGGAAATAGCAATCAGCCCCAGCATTTT	CASSHQGNSNQPQHF
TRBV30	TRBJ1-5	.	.	TGTGCCTGGAGTGCACAGGGCAATCAGCCCCAGCATTTT	CAWSAQGNQPQHF
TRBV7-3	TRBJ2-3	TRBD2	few	TGTGCCAGCAGCTACCAGTCGGGGGGAGATACGCAGTATTTT	CASSYQSGGDTQYF
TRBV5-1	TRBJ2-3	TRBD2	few	TGCGCCAGCAGCCCAGCAGCGGGGGGGCCCACAGATACGCAGTATTTT	CASSPAAGGPTDTQYF
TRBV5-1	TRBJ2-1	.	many	TGCGCCAGCAGCCAAGACAGGAACAATGAGCAGTTCTTC	CASSQDRNNEQFF
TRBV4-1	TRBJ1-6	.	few	TGCGCCAGCAGCCAAGAGAGGGAGTTAAATTCACCCCTCCACTTT	CASSQERELNSPLHF
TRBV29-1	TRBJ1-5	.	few	TGCAGCGTCGTATCAGGGGCTGCCAATCAGCCCCAGCATTTT	CSVVSGAANQPQHF
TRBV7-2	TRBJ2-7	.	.	TGTGCCAGCAGTATTGGACAGTCCTACGAGCAGTACTTC	CASSIGQSYEQYF
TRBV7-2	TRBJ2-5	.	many	TGTGCCAGCAGCCCTTGGACAGACCAAGAGACCCAGTACTTC	CASSPWTDQETQYF
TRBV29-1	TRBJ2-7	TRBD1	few	TGCAGCGTGACAGGGGCCCTCTCCTACGAGCAGTACTTC	CSVTGALSYEQYF